The rows below give T cell receptor beta chains drawn from one sample of a study of T cell repertoires in cytomegalovirus infection. Their antigens remain unidentified. TCRdb reprocessed the reads via MiXCR and lists one record per CDR3 protein. The sample lists about a million distinct CDR3 sequences, approximately 31% occurring once. Sequenced material: cultured CD8+ T cells from PBMCs, taken from culture after CMV antigen stimulation. All receptors derive from a human donor in good health (CMV status not recorded). Some clones in this sample may be carry-over from other donors' samples. Each CDR3 is given with its conserved first and last residue. Each record gives: V gene, clone size, J gene, D gene, CDR3 protein, CDR3 DNA. D genes are given only for firm matches. Size tells how often a clone was seen (once, few, many) or the class of an expanded clone, and some rows leave it out.

v_gene: TRBV10-2; abundance: NA; j_gene: TRBJ1-2; d_gene: NA; CDR3aa: CASSDTSYGYTF; CDR3nt: TGCGCCAGCAGTGACACCTCCTATGGCTACACCTTC
v_gene: TRBV20-1; abundance: NA; j_gene: TRBJ2-1; d_gene: TRBD1; CDR3aa: CSARDTGTDLYNEQFF; CDR3nt: TGCAGTGCTAGAGACACCGGGACAGATTTATACAATGAGCAGTTCTTC
v_gene: TRBV7-9; abundance: many; j_gene: TRBJ2-7; d_gene: TRBD2; CDR3aa: CASSALAGGRYEQYF; CDR3nt: TGTGCCAGCAGCGCCCTAGCGGGGGGCCGATACGAGCAGTACTTC
v_gene: TRBV6-1; abundance: NA; j_gene: TRBJ1-1; d_gene: NA; CDR3aa: CASGWGAATEAFF; CDR3nt: TGTGCCAGCGGGTGGGGGGCGGCCACTGAAGCTTTCTTT
v_gene: TRBV27; abundance: NA; j_gene: TRBJ2-1; d_gene: TRBD2; CDR3aa: CVSSFSGPGNEQFF; CDR3nt: TGTGTCAGCAGTTTTAGCGGGCCGGGCAATGAGCAGTTCTTC
v_gene: TRBV20-1; abundance: NA; j_gene: TRBJ2-1; d_gene: TRBD2; CDR3aa: CSARGLVAGDNEQFF; CDR3nt: TGCAGTGCTAGAGGTTTGGTAGCGGGGGACAATGAGCAGTTCTTC
v_gene: TRBV5-6; abundance: NA; j_gene: TRBJ2-3; d_gene: TRBD1; CDR3aa: CASSDRDREQYF; CDR3nt: TGTGCCAGCAGCGACCGGGACAGGGAGCAGTATTTT
v_gene: TRBV6-8; abundance: NA; j_gene: TRBJ2-1; d_gene: NA; CDR3aa: CASSYLRGPIDNEQFF; CDR3nt: TGTGCCAGCAGTTACCTCAGGGGACCGATAGACAATGAGCAGTTCTTC
v_gene: TRBV7-6; abundance: once; j_gene: TRBJ2-5; d_gene: NA; CDR3aa: CASSLGEDSVQETQYF; CDR3nt: TGTGCTAGCAGCTTAGGGGAGGACAGTGTCCAAGAGACCCAGTACTTC
v_gene: TRBV5-1; abundance: few; j_gene: TRBJ2-3; d_gene: NA; CDR3aa: CATIGEGPTQYF; CDR3nt: TGCGCCACCATTGGTGAGGGGCCCACGCAGTATTTT
v_gene: TRBV6-1; abundance: few; j_gene: TRBJ2-3; d_gene: NA; CDR3aa: CASIGTSVGDTQYF; CDR3nt: TGTGCCAGCATCGGGACTTCAGTGGGAGATACGCAGTATTTT
v_gene: TRBV19; abundance: few; j_gene: TRBJ2-3; d_gene: NA; CDR3aa: CASSIRPPGTPDTQYF; CDR3nt: TGTGCCAGTAGTATCCGGCCTCCAGGGACCCCAGATACGCAGTATTTT
v_gene: TRBV5-5; abundance: NA; j_gene: TRBJ2-3; d_gene: NA; CDR3aa: CASSLRQARTDTQYF; CDR3nt: TGTGCCAGCAGCTTGAGACAGGCGCGCACAGATACGCAGTATTTT
v_gene: TRBV4-1; abundance: NA; j_gene: TRBJ2-1; d_gene: NA; CDR3aa: CASQWGISSYNEQFF; CDR3nt: TGCGCCAGCCAATGGGGGATTAGCTCCTACAATGAGCAGTTCTTC
v_gene: TRBV29-1; abundance: NA; j_gene: TRBJ2-1; d_gene: TRBD2; CDR3aa: CSVVLAGGYNEQFF; CDR3nt: TGCAGCGTTGTCCTAGCGGGGGGATACAATGAGCAGTTCTTC
v_gene: TRBV19; abundance: few; j_gene: TRBJ1-5; d_gene: NA; CDR3aa: CASSSSRQNPYQPQHF; CDR3nt: TGTGCCAGTAGTTCCTCCCGACAGAATCCCTATCAGCCCCAGCATTTT
v_gene: TRBV7-6; abundance: few; j_gene: TRBJ1-2; d_gene: TRBD1; CDR3aa: CASRETGVAGYTF; CDR3nt: TGTGCCAGCAGGGAGACAGGGGTTGCTGGCTACACCTTC
v_gene: TRBV6-1; abundance: NA; j_gene: TRBJ2-5; d_gene: NA; CDR3aa: CASSDRGLEEETQYF; CDR3nt: TGTGCCAGCAGTGACAGGGGCCTGGAGGAAGAGACCCAGTACTTC
v_gene: TRBV6-5; abundance: many; j_gene: TRBJ2-2; d_gene: TRBD1; CDR3aa: CASSYGTANTGELFF; CDR3nt: TGTGCCAGCAGTTACGGGACAGCGAACACCGGGGAGCTGTTTTTT
v_gene: TRBV6-2/TRBV6-3; abundance: NA; j_gene: TRBJ1-5; d_gene: NA; CDR3aa: CASREGGNIYSNQPQHF; CDR3nt: TGTGCCAGCAGAGAGGGGGGGAACATCTATAGCAATCAGCCCCAGCATTTT
v_gene: TRBV7-9; abundance: NA; j_gene: TRBJ2-3; d_gene: NA; CDR3aa: CASSPRSGGIYTDTQYF; CDR3nt: TGTGCCAGCAGCCCCCGCTCCGGGGGTATATACACAGATACGCAGTATTTT